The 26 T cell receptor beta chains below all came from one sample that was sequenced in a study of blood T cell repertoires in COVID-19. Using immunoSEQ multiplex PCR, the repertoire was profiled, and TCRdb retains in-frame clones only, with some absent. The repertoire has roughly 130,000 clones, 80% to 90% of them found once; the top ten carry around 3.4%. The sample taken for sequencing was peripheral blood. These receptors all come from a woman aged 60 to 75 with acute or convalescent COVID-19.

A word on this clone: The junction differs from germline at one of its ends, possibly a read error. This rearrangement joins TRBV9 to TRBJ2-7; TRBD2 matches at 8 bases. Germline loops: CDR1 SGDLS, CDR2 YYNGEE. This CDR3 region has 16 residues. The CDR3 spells CASSVAPTSGSCEQYF. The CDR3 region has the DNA TGTGCCAGCAGCGTAGCCCCCACTAGCGGCTCCTGCGAGCAGTACTTC.

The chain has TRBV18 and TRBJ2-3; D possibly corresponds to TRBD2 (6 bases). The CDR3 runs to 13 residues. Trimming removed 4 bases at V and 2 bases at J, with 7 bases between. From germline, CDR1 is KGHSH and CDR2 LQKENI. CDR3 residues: CASSRGLTDTQYF. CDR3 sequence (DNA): TGTGCCAGCTCACGGGGACTCACAGATACGCAGTATTTT.

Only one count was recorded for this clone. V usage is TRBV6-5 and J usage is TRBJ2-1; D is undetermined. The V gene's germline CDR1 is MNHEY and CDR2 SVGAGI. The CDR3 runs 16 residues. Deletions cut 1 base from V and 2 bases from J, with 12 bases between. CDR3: CASSYLRSRTYNEQFF. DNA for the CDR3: TGTGCCAGCAGTTACTTGCGGTCTAGGACCTACAATGAGCAGTTCTTC.

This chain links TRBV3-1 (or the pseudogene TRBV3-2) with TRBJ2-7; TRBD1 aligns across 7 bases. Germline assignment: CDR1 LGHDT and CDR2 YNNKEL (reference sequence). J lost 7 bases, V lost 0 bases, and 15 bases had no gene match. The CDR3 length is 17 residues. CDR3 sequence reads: CASSQDSRETGLWEQYF. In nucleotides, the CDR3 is TGTGCCAGCAGCCAAGATAGTCGTGAGACAGGGCTATGGGAGCAGTACTTC.

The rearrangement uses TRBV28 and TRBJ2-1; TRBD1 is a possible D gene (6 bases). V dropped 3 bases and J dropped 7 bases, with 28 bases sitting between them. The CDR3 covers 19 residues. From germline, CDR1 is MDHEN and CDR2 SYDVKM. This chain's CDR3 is CASSLPLTENRDNRNEQFF. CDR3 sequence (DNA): TGTGCCAGCAGTTTGCCCTTGACCGAGAACCGGGACAACCGAAATGAGCAGTTCTTC.

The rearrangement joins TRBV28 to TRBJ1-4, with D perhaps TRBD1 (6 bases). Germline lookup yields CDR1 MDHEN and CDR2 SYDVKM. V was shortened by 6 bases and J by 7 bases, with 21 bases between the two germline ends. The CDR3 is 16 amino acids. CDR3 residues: CASRSPGGRGAEKLFF. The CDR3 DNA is TGTGCCAGCAGATCTCCCGGCGGCAGGGGTGCTGAAAAACTGTTTTTT.

CDR3 sequence reads: CASSPLGGSYEQYF. The CDR3 DNA sequence: TGTGCCAGCAGTCCCCTGGGGGGCTCCTACGAGCAGTACTTC. The chain is built from TRBV25-1 and TRBJ2-7, with D possibly TRBD2 on 6 matching bases. The germline CDR1 and CDR2 sequences are MGHDK and SYGVNS. This CDR3 region has 14 residues. V lost 5 bases and J 0 bases, leaving 11 bases between the germline ends.

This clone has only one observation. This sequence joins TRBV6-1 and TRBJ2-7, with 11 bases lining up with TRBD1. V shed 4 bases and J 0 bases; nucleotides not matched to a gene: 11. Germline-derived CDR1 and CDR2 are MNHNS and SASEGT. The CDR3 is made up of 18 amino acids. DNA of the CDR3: TGTGCCAGCAGTGGGCCGGGACAGGGGGGATCCCACTCCTACGAGCAGTACGTC. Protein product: CASSGPGQGGSHSYEQYV.

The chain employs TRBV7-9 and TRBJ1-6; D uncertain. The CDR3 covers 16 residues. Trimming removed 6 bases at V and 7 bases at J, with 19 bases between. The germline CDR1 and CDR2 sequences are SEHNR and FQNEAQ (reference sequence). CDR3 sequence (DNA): TGTGCCAGCAGTCCTTCTTCTGGGCAGTCAAATTCACCCCTCCACTTT. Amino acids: CASSPSSGQSNSPLHF.

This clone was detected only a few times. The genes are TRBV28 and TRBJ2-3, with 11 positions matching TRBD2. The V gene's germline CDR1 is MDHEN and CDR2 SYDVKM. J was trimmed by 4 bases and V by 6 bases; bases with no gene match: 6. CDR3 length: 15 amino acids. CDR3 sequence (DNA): TGTGCCAGCAGCTCTAGCGGGAGGAGAGCAGATACGCAGTATTTT. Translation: CASSSSGRRADTQYF.

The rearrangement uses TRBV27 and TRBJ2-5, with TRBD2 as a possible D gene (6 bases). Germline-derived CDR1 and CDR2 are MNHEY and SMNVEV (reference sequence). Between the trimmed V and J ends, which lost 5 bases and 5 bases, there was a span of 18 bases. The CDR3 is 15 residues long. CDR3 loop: CASSPGGAAWETQYF. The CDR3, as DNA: TGTGCCAGCAGTCCAGGCGGGGCTGCTTGGGAGACCCAGTACTTC.

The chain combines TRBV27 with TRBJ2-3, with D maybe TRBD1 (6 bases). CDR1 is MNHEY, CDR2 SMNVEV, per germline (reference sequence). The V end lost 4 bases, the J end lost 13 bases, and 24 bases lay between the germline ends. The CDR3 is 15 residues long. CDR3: CASSSRDLPGAIEYF. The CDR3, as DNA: TGTGCCAGCAGTTCCCGGGATCTCCCAGGGGCCATTGAGTATTTT.

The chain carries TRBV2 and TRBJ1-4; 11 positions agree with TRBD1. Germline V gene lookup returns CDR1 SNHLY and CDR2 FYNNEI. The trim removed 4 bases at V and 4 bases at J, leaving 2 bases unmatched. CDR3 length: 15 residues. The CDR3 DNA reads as TGTGCCAGCAGTGGGACAGGGGGCCTTAATGAAAAACTGTTTTTT. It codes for CASSGTGGLNEKLFF.

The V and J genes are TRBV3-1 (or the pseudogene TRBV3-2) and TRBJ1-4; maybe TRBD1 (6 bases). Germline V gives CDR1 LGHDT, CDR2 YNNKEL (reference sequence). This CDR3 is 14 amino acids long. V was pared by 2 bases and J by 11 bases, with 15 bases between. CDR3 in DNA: TGTGCCAGCAGCCAACAGGGGTCCTCCCGGAAACTGTTTTTT. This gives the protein CASSQQGSSRKLFF.

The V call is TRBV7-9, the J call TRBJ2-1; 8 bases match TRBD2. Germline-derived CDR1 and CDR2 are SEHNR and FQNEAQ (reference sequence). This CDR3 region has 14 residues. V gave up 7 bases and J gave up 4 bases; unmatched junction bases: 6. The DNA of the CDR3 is TGTGCCAGCACGGAGCGGGAGTTGTACAATGAGCAGTTCTTC. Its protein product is CASTERELYNEQFF. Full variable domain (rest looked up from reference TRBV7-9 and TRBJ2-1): DTGVSQNPRHKITKRGQNVTFRCDPISEHNRLYWYRQTLGQGPEFLTYFQNEAQLEKSRLLSDRFSAERPKGSFSTLEIQRTEQGDSAMYLCASTERELYNEQFFGPGTRLTVL.

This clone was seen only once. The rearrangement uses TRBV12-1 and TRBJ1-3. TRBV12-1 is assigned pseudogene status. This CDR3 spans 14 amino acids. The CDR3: CASSFRTAGNTIYF. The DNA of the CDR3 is TGTGCCAGCAGCTTTAGAACGGCTGGAAACACCATATATTTT.

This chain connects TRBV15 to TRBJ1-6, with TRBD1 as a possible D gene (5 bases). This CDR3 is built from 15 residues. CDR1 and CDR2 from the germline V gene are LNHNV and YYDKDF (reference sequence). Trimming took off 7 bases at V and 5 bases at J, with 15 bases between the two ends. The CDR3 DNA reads TGTGCCACCAAGCCCGACAGATTTCATAATTCACCCCTCCACTTT. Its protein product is CATKPDRFHNSPLHF.

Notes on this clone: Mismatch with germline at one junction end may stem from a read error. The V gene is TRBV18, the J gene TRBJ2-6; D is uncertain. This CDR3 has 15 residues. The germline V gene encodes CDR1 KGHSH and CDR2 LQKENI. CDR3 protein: CANSPKAAGANVLTF. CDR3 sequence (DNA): TGTGCCAACTCACCTAAGGCGGCTGGGGCCAACGTCCTGACTTTC.

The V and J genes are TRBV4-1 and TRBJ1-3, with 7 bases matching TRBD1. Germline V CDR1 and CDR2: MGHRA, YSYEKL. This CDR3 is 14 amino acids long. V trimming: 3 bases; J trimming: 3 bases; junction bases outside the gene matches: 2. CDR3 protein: CASSQTGLGNTIYF. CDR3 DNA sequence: TGCGCCAGCAGCCAGACAGGGCTTGGAAACACCATATATTTT.

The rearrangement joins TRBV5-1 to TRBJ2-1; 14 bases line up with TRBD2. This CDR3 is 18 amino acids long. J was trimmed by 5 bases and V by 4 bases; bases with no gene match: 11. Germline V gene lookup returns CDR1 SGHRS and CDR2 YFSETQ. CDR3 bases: TGCGCCAGCAGCCCTGTACCGGGACTAGCGGGAGCACACAATGAGCAGTTCTTC. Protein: CASSPVPGLAGAHNEQFF. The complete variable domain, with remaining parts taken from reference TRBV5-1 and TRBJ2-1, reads KAGVTQTPRYLIKTRGQQVTLSCSPISGHRSVSWYQQTPGQGLQFLFEYFSETQRNKGNFPGRFSGRQFSNSRSEMNVSTLELGDSALYLCASSPVPGLAGAHNEQFFGPGTRLTVL.

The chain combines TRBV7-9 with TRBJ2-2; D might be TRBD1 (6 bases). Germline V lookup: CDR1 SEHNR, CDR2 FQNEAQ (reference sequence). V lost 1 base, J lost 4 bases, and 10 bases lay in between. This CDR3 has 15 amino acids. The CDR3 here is CASSLGRGPTGELFF. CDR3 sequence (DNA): TGTGCCAGCAGCTTAGGCAGGGGACCCACCGGGGAGCTGTTTTTT.

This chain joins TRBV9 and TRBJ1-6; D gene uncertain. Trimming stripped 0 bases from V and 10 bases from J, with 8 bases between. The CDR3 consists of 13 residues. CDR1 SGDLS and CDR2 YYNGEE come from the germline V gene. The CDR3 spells CASSVDARSPLHF. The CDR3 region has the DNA TGTGCCAGCAGCGTAGACGCCAGATCACCCCTCCACTTT.

The CDR3 sequence: CASSRQGKGTDTQYF. Here the CDR3 DNA reads TGTGCCAGCAGTAGACAGGGAAAGGGCACAGATACGCAGTATTTT. This chain uses TRBV6-6 with TRBJ2-3, with 7 positions matching TRBD1. The CDR3 runs to 15 residues. Trimming removed 5 bases from V and 1 base from J; junction bases left unmatched: 6. Per germline, CDR1 MNHNY and CDR2 SVGAGI (reference sequence).

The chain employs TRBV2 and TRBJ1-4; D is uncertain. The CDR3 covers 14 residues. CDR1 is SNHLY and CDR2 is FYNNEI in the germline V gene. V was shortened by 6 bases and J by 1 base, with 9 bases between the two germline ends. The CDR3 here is CASRPQLTNEKLFF. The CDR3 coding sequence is TGTGCCAGCAGACCACAGCTAACTAATGAAAAACTGTTTTTT.

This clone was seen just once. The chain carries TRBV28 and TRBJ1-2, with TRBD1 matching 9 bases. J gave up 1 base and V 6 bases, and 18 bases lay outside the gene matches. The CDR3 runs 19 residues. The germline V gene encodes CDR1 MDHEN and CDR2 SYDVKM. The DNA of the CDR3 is TGTGCCAGCAGCCCCCCCGGTTCGGGGACAGGGCTTTTTAACTATGGCTACACCTTC. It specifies CASSPPGSGTGLFNYGYTF.

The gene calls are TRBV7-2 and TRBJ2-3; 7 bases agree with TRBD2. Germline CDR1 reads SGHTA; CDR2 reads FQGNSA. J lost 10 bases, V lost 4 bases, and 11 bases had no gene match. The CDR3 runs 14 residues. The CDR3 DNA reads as TGTGCCAGCAGCTCCCTAGCGGACCTCGTGCCGCAGTATTTT. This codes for CASSSLADLVPQYF.